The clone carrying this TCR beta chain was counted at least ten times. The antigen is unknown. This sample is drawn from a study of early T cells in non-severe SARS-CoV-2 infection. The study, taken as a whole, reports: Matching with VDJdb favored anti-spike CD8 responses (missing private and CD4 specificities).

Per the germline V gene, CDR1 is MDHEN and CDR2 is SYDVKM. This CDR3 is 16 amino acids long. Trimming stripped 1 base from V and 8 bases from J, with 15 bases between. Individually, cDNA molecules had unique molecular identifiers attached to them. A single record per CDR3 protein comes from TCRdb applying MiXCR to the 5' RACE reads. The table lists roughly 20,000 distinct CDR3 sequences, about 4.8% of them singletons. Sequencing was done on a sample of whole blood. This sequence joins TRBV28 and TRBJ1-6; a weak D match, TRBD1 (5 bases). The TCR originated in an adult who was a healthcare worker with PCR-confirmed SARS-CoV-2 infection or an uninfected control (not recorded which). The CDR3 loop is CASSLLRRRVDSPLHF. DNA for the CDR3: TGTGCCAGCAGTTTATTAAGGCGCAGGGTTGATTCACCCCTCCACTTT.